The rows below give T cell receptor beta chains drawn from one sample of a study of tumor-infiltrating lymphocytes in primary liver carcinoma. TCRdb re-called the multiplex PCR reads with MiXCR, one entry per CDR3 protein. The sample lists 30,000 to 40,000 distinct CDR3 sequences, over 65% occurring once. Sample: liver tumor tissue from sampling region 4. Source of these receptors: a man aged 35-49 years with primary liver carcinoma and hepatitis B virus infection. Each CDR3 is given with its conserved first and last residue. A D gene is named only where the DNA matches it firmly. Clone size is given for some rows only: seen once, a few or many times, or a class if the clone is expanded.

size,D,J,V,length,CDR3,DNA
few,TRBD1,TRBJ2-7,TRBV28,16,CASSISGQGGSGEQYF,TGTGCCAGCAGTATCTCCGGACAGGGGGGTAGTGGCGAGCAATACTTC
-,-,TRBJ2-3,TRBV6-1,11,CTSSQRDTQYF,TGTACCAGCAGTCAAAGAGATACACAGTATTTT
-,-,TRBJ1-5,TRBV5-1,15,CASSLGGTNNQPQHF,TGCGCAAGCAGCTTGGGGGGGACTAACAATCAGCCCCAGCATTTT
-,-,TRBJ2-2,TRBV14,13,CASNSQITGELFF,TGTGCTAGCAACTCTCAGATCACCGGGGAGCTGTTTTTT
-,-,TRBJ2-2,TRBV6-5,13,CASCYQDTEELFF,TGTGCAAGCTGTTACCAGGACACAGAGGAGCTGTTTTTT
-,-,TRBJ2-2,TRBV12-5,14,CASDRTGTDGELLF,TGTGCTAGTGATCGGACCGGGACGGACGGGGAACTGTTATTT
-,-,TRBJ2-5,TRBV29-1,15,CSVESATCRSEIQYF,TGCAGCGTTGAATCCGCGACGTGTAGATCGGAGATCCAGTACTTC
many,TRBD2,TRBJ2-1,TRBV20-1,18,CSAQRGRTSGKLYNEQFF,TGCAGTGCTCAGAGAGGTCGGACTAGCGGGAAGCTCTACAATGAGCAGTTCTTC
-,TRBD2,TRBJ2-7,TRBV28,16,CASSFVGSGKYYERYF,TGTGCCAGCAGTTTCGTGGGGAGCGGGAAATATTACGAGCGGTACTTC
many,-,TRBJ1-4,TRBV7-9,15,CASSPRQATNEKLFF,TGTGCCAGCAGCCCGCGACAGGCAACTAATGAAAAACTGTTTTTT
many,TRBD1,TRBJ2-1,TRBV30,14,CAWTLTGEYNEQFF,TGTGCCTGGACCCTGACAGGGGAGTACAATGAGCAGTTCTTC
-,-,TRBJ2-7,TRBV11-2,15,CARSLARQGLYEQYF,TGTGCCAGGAGCTTAGCTCGGCAGGGGCTCTACGAGCAGTACTTT
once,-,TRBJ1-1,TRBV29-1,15,CSVAAERGMNTEAFF,TGCAGCGTTGCGGCAGAGCGGGGAATGAATACTGAAGCTTTCTTT
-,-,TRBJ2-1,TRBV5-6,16,CTSSLDLAGIGDEQFF,TGTACCAGCAGTTTGGATTTGGCGGGAATCGGCGATGAGCAGTTCTTC
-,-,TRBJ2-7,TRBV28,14,CASTLGGEQYEQYF,TGTGCCAGTACTCTCGGAGGGGAGCAATACGAGCAGTACTTC
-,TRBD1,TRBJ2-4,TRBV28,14,CASRPPRQGNIPYF,TGTGCCAGCAGACCTCCGAGACAGGGAAACATTCCGTACTTC
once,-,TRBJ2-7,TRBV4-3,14,CASSPKDSTYMQYF,TGCGCCAGCAGCCCCAAGGACAGCACCTATATGCAGTACTTC
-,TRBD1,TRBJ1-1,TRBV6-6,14,CASSVTGVRTEAFF,TGTGCCAGCAGTGTGACAGGGGTAAGGACAGAAGCTTTCTTC
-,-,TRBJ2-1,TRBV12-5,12,CASGFRVNEQFF,TGTGCTAGTGGTTTTAGGGTGAATGAGCAGTTCTTC
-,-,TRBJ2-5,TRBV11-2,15,CASSLGVSAQETQYF,TGTGCCAGCAGCTTAGGGGTTAGCGCACAAGAGACCCAGTATTTC
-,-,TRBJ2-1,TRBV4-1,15,CASSLTPGYVNEQFF,TGCGCCAGCAGCCTTACCCCGGGGTATGTCAATGAGCAGTTCTTC
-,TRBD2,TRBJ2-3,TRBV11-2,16,CVNSSGLAGVANTQYF,TGTGTCAACAGTTCGGGACTAGCGGGAGTGGCAAATACGCAGTATTTT
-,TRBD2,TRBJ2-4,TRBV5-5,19,CASTLGLVGGPTVKNIQYF,TGTGCCAGCACCCTAGGACTGGTGGGAGGGCCTACCGTCAAAAACATTCAGTACTTC
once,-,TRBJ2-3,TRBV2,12,CASSPLDDTQYF,TGTGCCAGTAGTCCCCTAGATGATACGCAGTATTTT
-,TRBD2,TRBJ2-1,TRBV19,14,CASAGLAPYNEQVF,TGTGCCAGCGCGGGACTAGCGCCATACAATGAGCAGGTCTTC
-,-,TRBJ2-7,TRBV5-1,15,CASSLSRMSSYEQYF,TGCGCCAGCAGCTTGAGTCGGATGAGCTCCTACGAACAGTACTTC
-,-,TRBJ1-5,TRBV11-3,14,CASYDSYSNLPQHF,TGTGCCAGCTATGACAGCTATAGCAATCTGCCCCAGCATTTT
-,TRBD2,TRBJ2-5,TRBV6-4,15,CASDRTSGTDGTQYF,TGTGCCAGTGACAGGACTAGCGGGACGGACGGGACCCAGTACTTC
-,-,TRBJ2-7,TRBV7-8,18,CASHQTPPGGSRYYEQYF,TGTGCCAGCCACCAAACACCACCCGGAGGTAGCCGGTACTACGAGCAGTACTTC
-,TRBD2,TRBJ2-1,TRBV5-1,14,CASSLLAGGCERFF,TGCGCCAGCTCTCTTCTAGCGGGAGGTTGTGAGCGGTTCTTC
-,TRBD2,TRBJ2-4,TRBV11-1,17,CASSFTGTSGTKNIQYF,TGCGCCAGCAGCTTCACCGGGACTAGCGGAACCAAAAACATTCAGTACTTC
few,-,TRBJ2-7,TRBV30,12,CACSTGDYEQYF,TGTGCCTGCTCGACTGGTGACTACGAGCAGTACTTC
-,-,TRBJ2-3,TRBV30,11,CAWGRSDTQYF,TGTGCCTGGGGCCGGTCGGATACGCAGTATTTT
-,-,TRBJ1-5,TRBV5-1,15,CTSSLGGTSNQPQNF,TGCACCAGCAGCTTGGGGGGGACTAGCAATCAGCCCCAGAATTTT
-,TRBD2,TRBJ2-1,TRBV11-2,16,CASNETGTSGRNVQFF,TGTGCCAGCAATGAAACCGGGACTAGTGGGAGGAATGTGCAGTTCTTC
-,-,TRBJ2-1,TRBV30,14,CAWSGASWVRGQFF,TGTGCCTGGAGTGGGGCTAGCTGGGTTCGGGGACAGTTCTTC
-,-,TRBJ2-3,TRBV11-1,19,CASSSGRSSIGAHTDTQYF,TGTGCCAGCAGCTCTGGGAGAAGCTCTATTGGAGCCCACACAGATACGCAGTATTTT
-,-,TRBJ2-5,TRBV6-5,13,CASCTGLGETQYF,TGTGCCAGCTGTACAGGACTTGGGGAGACCCAGTACTTC
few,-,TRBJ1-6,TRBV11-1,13,CASRRTLVSPLHF,TGTGCCAGCAGACGGACACTTGTTTCACCCCTCCATTTT
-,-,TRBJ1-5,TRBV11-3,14,CASSDGYSIQPHHF,TGTGCCAGCAGTGACGGCTATAGCATTCAGCCCCATCATTTT
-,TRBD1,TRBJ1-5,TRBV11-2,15,CANSSGTGENQSQHF,TGTGCCAATAGCTCCGGGACAGGGGAAAATCAGTCCCAGCATTTT
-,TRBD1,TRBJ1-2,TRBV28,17,CASSLTGQGSRSYGYIF,TGTGCCAGCAGTTTAACGGGACAGGGTTCACGGAGCTATGGCTACATCTTC
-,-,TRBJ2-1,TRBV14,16,CASSAVSGWENNEQFF,TGTGCCAGCAGTGCCGTATCGGGTTGGGAAAACAATGAGCAGTTCTTC
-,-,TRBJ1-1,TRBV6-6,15,CASNYDGRTITEVFF,TGTGCCAGCAATTACGATGGCAGGACGATCACTGAAGTTTTCTTT
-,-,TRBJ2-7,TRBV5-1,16,CASSLSWDRRGGELYF,TGCGCCAGCAGCCTCTCCTGGGACCGTAGGGGCGGCGAGCTGTACTTC
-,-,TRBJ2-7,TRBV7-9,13,CAINSENSYEQYF,TGTGCCATCAACTCTGAGAACTCCTACGAGCAGTACTTC
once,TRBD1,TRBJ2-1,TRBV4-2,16,CASSDAGGQGNNEQFF,TGTGCTAGCAGTGACGCCGGGGGACAGGGGAACAATGAGCAGTTCTTC
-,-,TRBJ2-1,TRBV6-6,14,CANSYGTVDNEQFF,TGTGCCAACAGTTACGGGACGGTAGACAATGAACAGTTCTTC
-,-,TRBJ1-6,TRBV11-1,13,CASSRTLVSSPPF,TGTGCCAGCAGCCGGACACTGGTTTCATCCCCCCCCTTT
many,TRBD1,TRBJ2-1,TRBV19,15,CASANDRTGGNEQFF,TGTGCCAGTGCCAACGACCGGACAGGGGGAAATGAGCAGTTCTTC
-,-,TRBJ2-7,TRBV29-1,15,CSVATGWEMPYEQYF,TGCAGCGTCGCGACTGGATGGGAGATGCCCTACGAGCAGTACTTC
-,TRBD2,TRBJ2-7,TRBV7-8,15,CVSSLFASGRSEQYF,TGTGTCAGCAGCTTATTTGCTAGCGGGAGAAGCGAGCAGTACTTC